The TCR beta chain under discussion was sequenced for a study of early T cells in non-severe SARS-CoV-2 infection (dated by TCRdb to the early 2020s). Study-level background: TCR sequencing used bulk RNA from unsorted whole blood, so alpha and beta chains could not be paired. Results the study describes overall, beyond this receptor: VDJdb matching was skewed toward anti-spike CD8 responses and likely underestimated virus-specific expansions by missing private and CD4 specificities.

The library was obtained by 5' RACE. Sequencing relied on a NextSeq 500. In the TCR library protocol, unique molecular identifiers were attached to individual cDNA molecules to correct for PCR bias and sequencing error. Sequencing covered both TCR alpha and beta chains, and within each sample the abundances of alpha and beta sequences were tightly co-correlated. In the authors' own workflow: Decombinator V4 was used to annotate the V gene, J gene and CDR3 of the TCR sequences. Expanded TCRs were defined as changing significantly between any two time points under a Poisson model with p below 0.0001. TCR abundances were normalised to the total number of TCRs sequenced in each sample and reported as counts per million. TRAV1-2 paired with TRAJ12, TRAJ20 or TRAJ33 defined MAIT TCRs, while TRAV10 paired with TRAJ18 defined iNKT TCRs. VDJdb, accessed on 1 November 2021, was searched for TCRs annotated for CMV, EBV and SARS-CoV-2, and TCRs annotated for more than one antigen were excluded. The public sequencing data were trimmed at Q25 with fastp and processed into clonotypes with MiXCR by TCRdb, which kept only in-frame beta chains. Rows matching on CDR3 protein sequence are summarized as one entry with the most common DNA and genes. Clone size and V and J calls follow TCRdb, not the original study. This sample holds about 69,000 distinct CDR3 sequences; 4.6% were observed only once. Approximately 3.7% of the sample belongs to the ten largest clones.

Cut back by 1 base and 5 bases, the V and J ends lie 6 bases apart. CDR3 length: 13 amino acids, cysteine to phenylalanine. The read is trimmed to its CDR3 DNA, 39 bases read in frame from base 1. From a lookup of the germline V gene, CDR1 and CDR2 are SGHVS and FQNEAQ. A case-control design nested within a healthcare worker cohort in London, UK, was used, with weekly nasopharyngeal swab PCR tests and blood sampling performed. Between 23 and 31 March 2020, the week of the UK lockdown, healthcare workers were enrolled and then followed up weekly for as long as 16 weeks. This clonotype has a count of ten or more. Its specific antigen is unknown. Base-call qualities are not available, and no considerably larger clone is one nucleotide away.

The specimen comprised whole blood, sampled at baseline. The chain is made from TRBV7-8 and TRBJ1-5, with an unclear D gene assignment. This TCR derives from an adult who was a healthcare worker with PCR-confirmed SARS-CoV-2 infection or an uninfected control (not recorded which). The donor label of this sample is uncertain. The CDR3: CASSLEAYQPQHF. The nucleotide sequence reads as follows: TGTGCCAGCAGCTTAGAGGCCTATCAGCCCCAGCATTTT.